One and the same sample provided the 9 T cell receptor beta chains below, sequenced in a study of blood T cells in healthy people across ages. For the second PCR, which ran for about 7 to 11 cycles, a sample-barcoded 5' primer and a J-beta primer mix were used. In TCRdb, the 5' RACE reads were re-called with MiXCR into one record per CDR3 protein. Among approximately 580,000 distinct CDR3 sequences listed, 24% were seen once. The sample also formed part of further work on T cells of mothers and their children.

Sequences were obtained from blood. The source of these receptors is a boy younger than 18 in good health.

A few counts support this clonotype. V usage is TRBV5-1 and J usage is TRBJ2-5; 11 bases line up with TRBD2. With V trimmed by 2 bases and J by 4 bases, 10 bases remained unmatched. Germline V gene sequence: CDR1 SGHRS, CDR2 YFSETQ. The CDR3 loop spans 17 amino acids. CDR3 coding DNA: TGCGCCAGCAGCTTATTAGCGGGGGGGCAGGTAACAGAGACCCAGTACTTC. Translating it yields CASSLLAGGQVTETQYF. Supplemented by reference TRBV5-1 and TRBJ2-5, the full variable domain reads KAGVTQTPRYLIKTRGQQVTLSCSPISGHRSVSWYQQTPGQGLQFLFEYFSETQRNKGNFPGRFSGRQFSNSRSEMNVSTLELGDSALYLCASSLLAGGQVTETQYFGPGTRLLVL.

This clonotype was recorded a few times. The chain uses TRBV7-2 and TRBJ1-4; no clear D gene. V gave up 5 bases and J gave up 12 bases, with 19 bases separating them. The CDR3 contains 14 residues. Germline V gene data show CDR1 as SGHTA and CDR2 as FQGNSA. CDR3 DNA: TGTGCCAGCAGCCTCCCGGGGTTTGGGGAGGAACTGTTTTTT. Protein sequence: CASSLPGFGEELFF.

V and J are TRBV4-3 and TRBJ2-7; weak D call: TRBD2 (6 bases). Deletions cut 0 bases from V and 4 bases from J, with 13 bases between. The CDR3 contains 15 residues. The germline CDR1 and CDR2 sequences are LGHNA and YSLEER. The CDR3 nucleotides read TGCGCCAGCAGCCAAGATCGGAGGGGCGCATACGAGCAGTACTTC. Translation: CASSQDRRGAYEQYF.

This clonotype was recorded a few times. The J gene is TRBJ1-6, the V gene TRBV2; D is undetermined. The CDR3 runs 17 residues. Germline V gene sequence: CDR1 SNHLY, CDR2 FYNNEI. Trimming pared 10 bases from V and 8 bases from J, leaving 27 bases between. The CDR3 DNA is TGTGCCACCGGCTCCGGGTCTCCAAAGGGTTCGGATTCACCCCTCCACTTT. Translation gives CATGSGSPKGSDSPLHF.

Concerning this clonotype: No conserved phenylalanine or tryptophan is present at the end of the CDR3, so a read error is the likely explanation. The CDR3 nucleotides are TGTGCCAGCAGCCACGGACAGAACTCCTACGAGCAGTACTCC. Its translation is CASSHGQNSYEQYS. V is TRBV4-2 and J is TRBJ2-7; a weak D match, TRBD1 (6 bases). Germline V lookup: CDR1 LGHNA, CDR2 YNFKEQ. The CDR3 totals 14 residues. With 3 bases removed from V and 0 bases from J, the gap between germline ends came to 9 bases.

The chain couples TRBV28 to TRBJ2-7; D is perhaps TRBD1 or TRBD2 (5 bases each). The CDR3 sequence is 14 residues long. V was cut by 6 bases and J by 0 bases, with 12 bases left in between. Germline CDR1 is MDHEN and CDR2 is SYDVKM. In nucleotides, the CDR3 is TGTGCCAGCAGCCTCCCAGGGAGCTCCTACGAGCAGTACTTC. Translating gives CASSLPGSSYEQYF.

V gene TRBV28 combines with J gene TRBJ1-2; D is unresolved. CDR3 length: 14 amino acids. In germline, CDR1 is MDHEN, CDR2 SYDVKM. Trimming took off 5 bases at V and 4 bases at J, with 14 bases between the two ends. The CDR3 spells CASSPRGTPYGYTF. The CDR3 DNA is TGTGCCAGCAGTCCCCGCGGCACTCCCTATGGCTACACCTTC.

This clonotype has a handful of counts. The genes are TRBV28 and TRBJ2-4; 9 bases map to TRBD2. Per germline, CDR1 MDHEN and CDR2 SYDVKM. V shed 7 bases, J shed 1 base, and the junction held 26 bases outside the gene matches. CDR3 size: 22 residues. In DNA form, the CDR3 reads TGTGCCAGCACCTTTGGTTTAGCGGGAGTTAGACTCGGTCTGCTGGCCAAAAACATTCAGTACTTC. It is translated as CASTFGLAGVRLGLLAKNIQYF.

This chain uses TRBV9 with TRBJ2-5, with D possibly TRBD1 on 6 matching bases. With the DNA end fitting TRBJ2-1 better, the J assignment may be wrong. The CDR3 loop spans 17 amino acids. Per the germline V gene, CDR1 is SGDLS and CDR2 is YYNGEE. CDR3 sequence (DNA): TGTGCCAGCAGCTCAAATCGGTTGGGGGCCTACTACAATGAGCAGTTCTTC. Protein product: CASSSNRLGAYYNEQFF.